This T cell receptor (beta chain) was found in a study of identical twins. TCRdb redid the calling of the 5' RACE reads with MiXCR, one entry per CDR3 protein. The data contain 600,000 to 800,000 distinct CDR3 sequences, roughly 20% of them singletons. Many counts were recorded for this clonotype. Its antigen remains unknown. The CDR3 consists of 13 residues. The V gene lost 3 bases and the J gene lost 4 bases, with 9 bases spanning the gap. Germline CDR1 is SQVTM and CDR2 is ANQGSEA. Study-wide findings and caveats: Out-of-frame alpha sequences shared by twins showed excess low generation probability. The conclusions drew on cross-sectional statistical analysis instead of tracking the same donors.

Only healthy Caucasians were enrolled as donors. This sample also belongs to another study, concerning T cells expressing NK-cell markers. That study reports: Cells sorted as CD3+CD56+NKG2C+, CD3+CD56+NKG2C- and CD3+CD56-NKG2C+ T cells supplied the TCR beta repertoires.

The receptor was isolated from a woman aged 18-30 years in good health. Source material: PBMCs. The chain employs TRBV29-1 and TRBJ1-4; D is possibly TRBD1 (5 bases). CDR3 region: CSVEGDVNEKLFF. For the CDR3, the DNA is TGCAGCGTTGAGGGGGACGTTAATGAAAAACTGTTTTTT.